This T cell receptor (beta chain) was found in a study of T cell changes during pregnancy in multiple sclerosis. Germline V gene sequence: CDR1 SGHRS, CDR2 YFSETQ. The CDR3 consists of 16 residues. Germline trimming cut 2 bases from V and 1 base from J; bases unmatched to any gene: 6. TCRdb's table, derived via immunoSEQ multiplex PCR, lists solely in-frame clones and lacks some. This table has roughly 30,000 clones, around 90% appearing once. The source of this sequence is a female donor in good health, enrolled as a control in a pregnancy study. V is TRBV5-1 and J is TRBJ2-5; 9 bases line up with TRBD2. The specimen comprised CD4+ T cells from peripheral blood mononuclear cells, sampled in the first trimester of pregnancy. The CDR3 loop is CASSLGRGGRQETQYF. In nucleotides, the CDR3 is TGCGCCAGCAGCTTAGGGCGGGGGGGCCGCCAAGAGACCCAGTACTTC.